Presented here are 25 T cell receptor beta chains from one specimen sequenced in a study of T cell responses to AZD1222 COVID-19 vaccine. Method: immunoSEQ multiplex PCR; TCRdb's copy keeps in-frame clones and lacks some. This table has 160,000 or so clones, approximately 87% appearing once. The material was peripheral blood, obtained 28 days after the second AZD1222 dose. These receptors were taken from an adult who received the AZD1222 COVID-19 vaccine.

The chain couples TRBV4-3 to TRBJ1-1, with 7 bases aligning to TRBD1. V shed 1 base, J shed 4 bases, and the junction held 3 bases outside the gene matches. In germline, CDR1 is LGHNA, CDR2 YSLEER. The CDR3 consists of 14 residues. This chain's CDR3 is CASSQGRGLTEAFF. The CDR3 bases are TGCGCCAGCAGCCAAGGGAGGGGGCTCACTGAAGCTTTCTTT.

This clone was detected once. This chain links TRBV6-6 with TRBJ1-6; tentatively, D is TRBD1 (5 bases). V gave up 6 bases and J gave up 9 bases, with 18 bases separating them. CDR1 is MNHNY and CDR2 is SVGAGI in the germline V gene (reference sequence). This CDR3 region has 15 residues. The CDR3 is CASRTGGDPSSPLHF. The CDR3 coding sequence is TGTGCCAGCAGAACAGGAGGGGACCCTTCTTCACCCCTCCACTTT.

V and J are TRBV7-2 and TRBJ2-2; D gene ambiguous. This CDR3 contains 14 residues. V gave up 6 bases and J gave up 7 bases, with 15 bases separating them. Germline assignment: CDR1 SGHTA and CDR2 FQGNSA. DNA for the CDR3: TGTGCCAGCAGTCCTACAAGGGTTTTCGGGGAGCTGTTTTTT. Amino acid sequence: CASSPTRVFGELFF.

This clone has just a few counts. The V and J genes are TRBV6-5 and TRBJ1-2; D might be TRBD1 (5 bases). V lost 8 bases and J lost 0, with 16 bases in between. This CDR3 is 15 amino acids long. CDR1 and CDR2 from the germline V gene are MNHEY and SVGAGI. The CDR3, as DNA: TGTGCCAGCGTAAATACGGGGGACCCTAACTATGGCTACACCTTC. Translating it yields CASVNTGDPNYGYTF.

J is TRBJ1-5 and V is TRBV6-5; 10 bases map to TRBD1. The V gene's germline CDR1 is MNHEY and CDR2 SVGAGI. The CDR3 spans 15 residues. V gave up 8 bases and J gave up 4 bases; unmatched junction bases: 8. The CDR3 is CASGLGQGLNQPQHF. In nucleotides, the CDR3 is TGTGCCAGCGGACTGGGACAGGGGCTTAATCAGCCCCAGCATTTT.

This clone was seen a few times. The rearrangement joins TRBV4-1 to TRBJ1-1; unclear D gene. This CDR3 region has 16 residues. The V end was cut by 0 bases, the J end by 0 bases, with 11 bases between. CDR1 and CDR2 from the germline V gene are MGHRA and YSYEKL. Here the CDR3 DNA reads TGCGCCAGCAGCCAAGATCAGTGGGGTATGAACACTGAAGCTTTCTTT. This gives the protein CASSQDQWGMNTEAFF.

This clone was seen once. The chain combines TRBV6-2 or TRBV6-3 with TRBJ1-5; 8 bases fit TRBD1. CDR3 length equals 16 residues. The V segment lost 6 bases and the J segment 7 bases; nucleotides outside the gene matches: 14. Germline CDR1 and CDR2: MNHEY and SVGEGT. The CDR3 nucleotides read TGTGCCAGCAGCCCCGCCGGCAGGGGGCTGTGGCAGCCCCAGCATTTT. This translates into CASSPAGRGLWQPQHF.

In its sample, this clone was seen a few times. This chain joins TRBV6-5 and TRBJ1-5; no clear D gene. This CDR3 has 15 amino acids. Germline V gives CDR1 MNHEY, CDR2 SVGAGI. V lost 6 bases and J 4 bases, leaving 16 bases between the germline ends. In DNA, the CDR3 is TGTGCCAGCAGCCGAGATGGACGGCGAAATCAGCCCCAGCATTTT. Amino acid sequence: CASSRDGRRNQPQHF.

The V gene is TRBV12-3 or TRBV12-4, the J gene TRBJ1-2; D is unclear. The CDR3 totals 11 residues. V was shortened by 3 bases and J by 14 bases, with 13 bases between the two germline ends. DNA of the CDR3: TGTGCCAGCAGTTTGCCCATTTGGAGGACCTTC. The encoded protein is CASSLPIWRTF.

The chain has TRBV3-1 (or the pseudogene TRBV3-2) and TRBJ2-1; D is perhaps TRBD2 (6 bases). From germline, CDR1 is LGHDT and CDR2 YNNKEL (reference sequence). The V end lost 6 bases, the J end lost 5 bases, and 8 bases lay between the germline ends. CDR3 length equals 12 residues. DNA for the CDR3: TGTGCCAGCAGACTAGCAGACAATGAGCAGTTCTTC. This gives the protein CASRLADNEQFF.

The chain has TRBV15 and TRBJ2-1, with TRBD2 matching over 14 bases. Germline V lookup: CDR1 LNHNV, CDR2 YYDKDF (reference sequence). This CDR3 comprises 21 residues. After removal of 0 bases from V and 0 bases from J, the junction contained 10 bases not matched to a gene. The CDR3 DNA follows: TGTGCCACCAGCAGAGAACTGTACGGGACTAGCGGGAGAAGCTCCTACAATGAGCAGTTCTTC. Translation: CATSRELYGTSGRSSYNEQFF.

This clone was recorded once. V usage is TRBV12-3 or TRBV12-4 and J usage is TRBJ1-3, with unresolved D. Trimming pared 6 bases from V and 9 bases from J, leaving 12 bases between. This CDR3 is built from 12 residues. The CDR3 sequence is CASSSGGSTIYF. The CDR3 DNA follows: TGTGCCAGCAGCTCTGGTGGGAGCACCATATATTTT.

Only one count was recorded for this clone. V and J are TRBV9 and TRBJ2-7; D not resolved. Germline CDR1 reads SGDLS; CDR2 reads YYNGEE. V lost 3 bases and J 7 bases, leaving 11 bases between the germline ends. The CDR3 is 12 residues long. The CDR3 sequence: CASSASPWEQYF. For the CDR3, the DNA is TGTGCCAGCAGCGCCAGCCCCTGGGAGCAGTACTTC.

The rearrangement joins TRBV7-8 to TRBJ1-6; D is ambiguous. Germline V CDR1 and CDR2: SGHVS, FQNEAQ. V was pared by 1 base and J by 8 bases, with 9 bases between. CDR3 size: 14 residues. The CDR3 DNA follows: TGTGCCAGCAGCTTAGGACTATCGGATTCACCCCTCCACTTT. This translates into CASSLGLSDSPLHF.

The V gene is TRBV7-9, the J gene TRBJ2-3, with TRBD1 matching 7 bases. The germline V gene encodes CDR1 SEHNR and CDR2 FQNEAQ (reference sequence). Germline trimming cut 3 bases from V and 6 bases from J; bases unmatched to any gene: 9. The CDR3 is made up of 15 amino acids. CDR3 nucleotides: TGTGCCAGCAGCTTGGGCAGGGGGTCAGGGGATACGCAGTATTTT. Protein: CASSLGRGSGDTQYF. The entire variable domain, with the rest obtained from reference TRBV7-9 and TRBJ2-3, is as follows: DTGVSQNPRHKITKRGQNVTFRCDPISEHNRLYWYRQTLGQGPEFLTYFQNEAQLEKSRLLSDRFSAERPKGSFSTLEIQRTEQGDSAMYLCASSLGRGSGDTQYFGPGTRLTVL.

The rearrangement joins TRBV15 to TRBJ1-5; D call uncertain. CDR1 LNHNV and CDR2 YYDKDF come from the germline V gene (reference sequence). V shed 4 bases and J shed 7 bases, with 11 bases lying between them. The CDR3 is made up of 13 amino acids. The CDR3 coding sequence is TGTGCCACCAGCACCGGGGTAGGACAGCCCCAGCATTTT. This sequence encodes CATSTGVGQPQHF.

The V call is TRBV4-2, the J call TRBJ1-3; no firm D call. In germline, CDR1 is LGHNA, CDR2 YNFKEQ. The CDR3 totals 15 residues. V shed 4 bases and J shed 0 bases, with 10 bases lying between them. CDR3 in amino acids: CASSPQPSSGNTIYF. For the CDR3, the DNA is TGTGCCAGCAGCCCCCAGCCAAGCTCTGGAAACACCATATATTTT.

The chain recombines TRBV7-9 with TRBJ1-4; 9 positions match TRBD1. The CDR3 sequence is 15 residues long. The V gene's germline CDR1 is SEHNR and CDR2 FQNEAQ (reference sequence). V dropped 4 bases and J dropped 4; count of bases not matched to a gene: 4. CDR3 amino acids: CASSSGDRDNEKLFF. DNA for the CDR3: TGTGCCAGCAGCTCGGGGGACAGGGATAATGAAAAACTGTTTTTT.

DNA of the CDR3: TGTGCCTGGAGCCGGCAGGGGGCCTGGATGAACACTGAAGCTTTCTTT. It translates to CAWSRQGAWMNTEAFF. The chain carries TRBV30 and TRBJ1-1; 8 nucleotides align to TRBD1. CDR1 is GTSNPN and CDR2 is SVGIG in the germline V gene (reference sequence). The V and J ends lost 3 bases and 0 bases, in that order; junction bases with no gene match: 9. The CDR3 contains 16 residues.

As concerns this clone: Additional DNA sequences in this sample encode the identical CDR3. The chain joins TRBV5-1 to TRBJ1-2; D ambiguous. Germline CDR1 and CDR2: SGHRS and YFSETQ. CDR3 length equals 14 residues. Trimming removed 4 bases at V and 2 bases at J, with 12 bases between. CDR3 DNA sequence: TGCGCCAGCAGCCTGGCTGGACTGAACTATGGCTACACCTTC. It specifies CASSLAGLNYGYTF.

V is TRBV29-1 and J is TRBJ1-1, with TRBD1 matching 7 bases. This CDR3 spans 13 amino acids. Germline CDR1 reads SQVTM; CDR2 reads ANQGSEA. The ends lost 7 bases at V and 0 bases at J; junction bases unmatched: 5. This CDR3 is CSATTGMNTEAFF. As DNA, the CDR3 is TGCAGCGCTACGACAGGGATGAACACTGAAGCTTTCTTT.

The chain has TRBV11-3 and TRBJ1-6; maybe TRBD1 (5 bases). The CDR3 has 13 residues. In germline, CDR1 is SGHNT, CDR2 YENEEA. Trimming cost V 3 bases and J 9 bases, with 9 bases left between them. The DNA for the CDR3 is TGTGCCAGCAGCTTCGACAGCAGTTCACCCCTCCACTTT. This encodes CASSFDSSSPLHF.

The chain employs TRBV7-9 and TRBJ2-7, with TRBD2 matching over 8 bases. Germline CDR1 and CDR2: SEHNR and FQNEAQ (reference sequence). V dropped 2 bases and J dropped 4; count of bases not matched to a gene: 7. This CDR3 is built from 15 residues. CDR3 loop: CASSLPAGGAYEQYF. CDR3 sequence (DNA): TGTGCCAGCAGCTTACCGGCGGGGGGCGCGTACGAGCAGTACTTC.

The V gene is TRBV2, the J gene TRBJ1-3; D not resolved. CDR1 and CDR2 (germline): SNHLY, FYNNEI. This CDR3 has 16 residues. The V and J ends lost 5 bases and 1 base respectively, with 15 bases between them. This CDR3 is CASSPRSAVSGNTIYF. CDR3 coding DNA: TGTGCCAGCAGTCCAAGGTCCGCGGTGTCTGGAAACACCATATATTTT.

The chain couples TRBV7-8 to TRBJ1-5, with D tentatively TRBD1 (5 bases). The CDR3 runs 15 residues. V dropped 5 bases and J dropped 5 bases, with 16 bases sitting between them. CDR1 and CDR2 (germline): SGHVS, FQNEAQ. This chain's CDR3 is CASSPGSGGDQPQHF. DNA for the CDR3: TGTGCCAGCAGCCCAGGGAGCGGGGGAGATCAGCCCCAGCATTTT.